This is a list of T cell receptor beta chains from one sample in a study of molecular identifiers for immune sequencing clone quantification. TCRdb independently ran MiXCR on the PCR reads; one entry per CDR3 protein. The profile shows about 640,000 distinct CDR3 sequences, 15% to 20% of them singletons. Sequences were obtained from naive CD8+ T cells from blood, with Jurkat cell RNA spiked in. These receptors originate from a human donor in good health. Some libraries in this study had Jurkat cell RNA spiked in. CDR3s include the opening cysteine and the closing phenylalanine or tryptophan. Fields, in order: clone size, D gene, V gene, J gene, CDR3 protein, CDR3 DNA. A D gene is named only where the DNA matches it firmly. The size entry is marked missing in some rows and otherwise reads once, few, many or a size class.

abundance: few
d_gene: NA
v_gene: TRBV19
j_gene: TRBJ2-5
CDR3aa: CASSIVGVETQYF
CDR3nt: TGTGCCAGTAGTATAGTAGGGGTGGAGACCCAGTACTTC

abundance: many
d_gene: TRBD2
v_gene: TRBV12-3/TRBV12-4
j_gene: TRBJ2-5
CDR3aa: CASSPRLAGVQETQYF
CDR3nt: TGTGCCAGCAGTCCCCGACTAGCGGGAGTCCAAGAGACCCAGTACTTC

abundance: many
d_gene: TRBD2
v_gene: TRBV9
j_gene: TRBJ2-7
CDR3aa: CASSRSPGLAFDEQYF
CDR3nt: TGTGCCAGCAGCAGAAGCCCGGGACTAGCGTTCGACGAGCAGTACTTC

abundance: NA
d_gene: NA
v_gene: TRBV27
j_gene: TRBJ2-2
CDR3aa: CASMYLRAGELFF
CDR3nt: TGTGCCAGCATGTATCTCCGTGCCGGGGAGCTGTTTTTT

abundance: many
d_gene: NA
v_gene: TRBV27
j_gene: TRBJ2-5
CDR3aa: CASSPVWARETQYF
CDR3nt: TGTGCCAGCAGTCCAGTCTGGGCCCGAGAGACCCAGTACTTC

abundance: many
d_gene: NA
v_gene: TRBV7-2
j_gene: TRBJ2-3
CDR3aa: CASSLVRDTQYF
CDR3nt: TGTGCCAGCAGCTTAGTTAGAGATACGCAGTATTTT

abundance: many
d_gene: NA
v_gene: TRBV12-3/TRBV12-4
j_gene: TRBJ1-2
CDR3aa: CASSLDTANYGYTF
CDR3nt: TGTGCCAGCAGTCTCGACACCGCTAACTATGGCTACACCTTC

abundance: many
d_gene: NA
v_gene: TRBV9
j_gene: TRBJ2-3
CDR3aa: CASSEQGFDTQYF
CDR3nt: TGTGCCAGCAGCGAACAGGGCTTTGATACGCAGTATTTT

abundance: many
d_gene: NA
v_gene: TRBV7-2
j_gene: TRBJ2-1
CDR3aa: CASRPLGYNEQFF
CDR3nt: TGTGCCAGCAGACCTTTGGGCTACAATGAGCAGTTCTTC

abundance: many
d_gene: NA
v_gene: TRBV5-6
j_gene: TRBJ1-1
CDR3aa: CASSLSEARPSFF
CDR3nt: TGTGCCAGCAGCTTGTCGGAGGCCCGTCCGTCTTTCTTT

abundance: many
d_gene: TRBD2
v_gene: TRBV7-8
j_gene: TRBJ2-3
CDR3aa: CASSSARRGAGTDTQYF
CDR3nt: TGTGCCAGCAGCTCCGCCCGGCGGGGGGCGGGCACAGATACGCAGTATTTT

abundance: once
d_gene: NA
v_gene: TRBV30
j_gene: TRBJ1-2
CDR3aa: CACPGNSGVLYGYTF
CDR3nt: TGTGCCTGCCCTGGGAACAGCGGTGTCCTCTATGGCTACACCTTC

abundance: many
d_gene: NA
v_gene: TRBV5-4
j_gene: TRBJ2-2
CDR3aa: CASRVEAGELFF
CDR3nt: TGTGCCAGCCGGGTGGAGGCCGGGGAGCTGTTTTTT

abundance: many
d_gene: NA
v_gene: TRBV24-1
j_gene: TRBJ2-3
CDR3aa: CATSDLDVGDPTSSTQYF
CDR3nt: TGTGCCACCAGTGATTTGGACGTAGGAGACCCTACCTCCTCCACGCAGTATTTT

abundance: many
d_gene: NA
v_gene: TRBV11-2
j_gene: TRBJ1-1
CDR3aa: CASSLEYSFLPEAFF
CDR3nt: TGTGCCAGCAGCTTAGAATACAGTTTTCTACCTGAAGCTTTCTTT

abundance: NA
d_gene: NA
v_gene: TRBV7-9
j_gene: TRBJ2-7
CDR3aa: CASSPRGGPNSYEQYF
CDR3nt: TGTGCCAGCAGCCCCCGTGGAGGGCCCAATTCCTACGAGCAGTACTTC

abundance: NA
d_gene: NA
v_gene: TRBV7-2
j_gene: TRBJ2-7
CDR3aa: CASSSFPGQAYEQYF
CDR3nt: TGTGCCAGCAGCTCTTTTCCGGGACAAGCCTACGAGCAGTACTTC

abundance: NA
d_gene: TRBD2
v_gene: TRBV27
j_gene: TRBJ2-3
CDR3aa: CASSFLGVAGSTDTQYF
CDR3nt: TGTGCCAGCAGTTTCCTCGGGGTAGCGGGGTCCACAGATACGCAGTATTTT

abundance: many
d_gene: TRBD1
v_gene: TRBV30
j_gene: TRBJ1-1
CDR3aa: CAWSVTGDTEAFF
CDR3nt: TGTGCCTGGAGTGTAACAGGGGATACTGAAGCTTTCTTT

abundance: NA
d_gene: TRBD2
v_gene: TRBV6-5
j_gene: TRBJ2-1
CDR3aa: CASSYSIDRGGLAYNVQFF
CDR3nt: TGTGCCAGCAGTTACTCGATAGATCGAGGTGGACTAGCCTACAATGTGCAGTTCTTC

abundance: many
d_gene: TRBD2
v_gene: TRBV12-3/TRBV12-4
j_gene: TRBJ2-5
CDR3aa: CASPKSPAGAQETQYF
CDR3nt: TGTGCCAGCCCCAAGAGCCCAGCGGGGGCCCAAGAGACCCAGTACTTC

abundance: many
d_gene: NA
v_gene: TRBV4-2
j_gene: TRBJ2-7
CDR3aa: CASSQFREDEQYF
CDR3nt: TGTGCCAGCAGCCAATTCAGGGAAGACGAGCAGTACTTC

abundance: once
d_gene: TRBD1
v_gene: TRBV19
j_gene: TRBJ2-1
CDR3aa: CASSIWTGTYDEQFF
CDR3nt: TGTGCCAGTAGTATATGGACAGGAACCTACGATGAGCAGTTCTTC

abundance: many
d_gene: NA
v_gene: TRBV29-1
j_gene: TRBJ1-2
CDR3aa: CSVVSDNYGYTF
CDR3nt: TGCAGCGTTGTTTCCGACAACTATGGCTACACCTTC

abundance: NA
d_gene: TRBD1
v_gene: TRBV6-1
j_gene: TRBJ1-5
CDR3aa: CASSEFGTGGQPQHF
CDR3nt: TGTGCCAGCAGTGAGTTCGGGACAGGGGGTCAGCCCCAGCATTTT

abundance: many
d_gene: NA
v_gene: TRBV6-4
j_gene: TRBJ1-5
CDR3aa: CASSDFALQVANQPQHF
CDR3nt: TGTGCCAGCAGTGACTTCGCCCTTCAGGTTGCCAATCAGCCCCAGCATTTT

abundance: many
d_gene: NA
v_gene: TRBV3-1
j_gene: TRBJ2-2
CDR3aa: CASSPHTGRGELFF
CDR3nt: TGTGCCAGCAGTCCCCACACGGGGCGCGGGGAGCTGTTTTTT

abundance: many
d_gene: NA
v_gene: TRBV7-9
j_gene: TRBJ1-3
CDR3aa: CASSPEQLPSGNTIYF
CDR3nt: TGTGCCAGCAGTCCTGAACAACTCCCCTCTGGAAACACCATATATTTT